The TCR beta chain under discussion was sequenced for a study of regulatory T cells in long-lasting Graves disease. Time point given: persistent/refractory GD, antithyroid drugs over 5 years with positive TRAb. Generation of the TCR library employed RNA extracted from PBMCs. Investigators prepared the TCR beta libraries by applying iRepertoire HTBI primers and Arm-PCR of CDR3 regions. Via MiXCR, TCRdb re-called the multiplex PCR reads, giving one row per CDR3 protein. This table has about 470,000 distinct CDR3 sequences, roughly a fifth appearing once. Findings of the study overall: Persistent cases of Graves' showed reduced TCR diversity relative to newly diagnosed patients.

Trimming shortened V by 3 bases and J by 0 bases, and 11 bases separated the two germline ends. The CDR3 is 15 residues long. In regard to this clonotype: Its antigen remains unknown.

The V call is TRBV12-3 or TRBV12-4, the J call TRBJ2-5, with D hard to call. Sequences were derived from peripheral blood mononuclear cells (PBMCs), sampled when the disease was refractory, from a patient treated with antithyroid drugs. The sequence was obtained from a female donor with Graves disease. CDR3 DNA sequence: TGTGCCAGCAGTTTTTCGGACCGCTACCAAGAGACCCAGTACTTC. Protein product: CASSFSDRYQETQYF.